The 7 T cell receptor beta chains given below trace back to one sample, sequenced in a study. TCRdb reprocessed the 5' RACE reads with MiXCR, giving one entry per CDR3 protein. The repertoire holds 46,000 or so distinct CDR3 sequences, roughly a fifth seen once, with around 4.5% in the top ten. Tregs were sorted as CD4+CD25+CD127-/low cells. The sample taken for sequencing was Tregs sorted from a lymph node. The source of these receptors is a female donor with breast cancer.

This clonotype occurred many times. The chain employs TRBV7-2 and TRBJ2-2, with 8 nucleotides matching TRBD1. Unmatched junction bases numbered 5, after V lost 2 bases and J lost 6 bases. The germline CDR1 and CDR2 sequences are SGHTA and FQGNSA. The CDR3 length is 15 residues. CDR3 DNA sequence: TGTGCCAGCAGCTTAAGGCAGGGGGCGCCCGGGGAGCTGTTTTTT. Protein sequence: CASSLRQGAPGELFF.

J is TRBJ2-1 and V is TRBV30, with TRBD2 matching over 13 bases. This CDR3 region has 17 residues. V was clipped by 3 bases and J by 1 base; unmatched bases: 6. Germline V gene lookup returns CDR1 GTSNPN and CDR2 SVGIG (reference sequence). Here the CDR3 reads CAWSTSGRAVSYNEQFF. CDR3 bases: TGTGCCTGGAGCACTAGCGGGAGGGCCGTGTCCTACAATGAGCAGTTCTTC.

A word on this clonotype: Given a much more abundant clone one base away, this may be a read error. The chain employs TRBV27 and TRBJ2-1; possible D gene TRBD2, 5 bases. The CDR3 extends over 15 amino acids. Looked up from germline, CDR1 is MNHEY and CDR2 is SMNVEV (reference sequence). The CDR3 here is CTSSFLGSSYNEQFF. DNA for the CDR3: TGTACCAGCAGTTTCTTGGGGAGCTCCTACAATGAGCAGTTCTTC.

This clonotype was recorded many times. The gene calls are TRBV7-9 and TRBJ2-7; TRBD2 is a possible D gene (6 bases). The CDR3 covers 16 residues. The germline CDR1 and CDR2 sequences are SEHNR and FQNEAQ (reference sequence). V was shortened by 1 base and J by 0 bases, with 13 bases between the two germline ends. CDR3 nucleotides: TGTGCCAGCAGCTTAGTCGGGGCGGGATACTCCTACGAGCAGTACTTC. Translation gives CASSLVGAGYSYEQYF.

In this sample, this clonotype turned up many times. The chain couples TRBV10-1 to TRBJ1-5; no clear D. CDR3 length equals 13 residues. Germline CDR1 is WNHNN and CDR2 is SYGVQD (reference sequence). V lost 9 bases and J 4 bases, leaving 13 bases between the germline ends. The DNA of the CDR3 is TGCGCCAGGGGAGCAGACTGTAATCAGCCCCAGCATTTT. This encodes CARGADCNQPQHF.

Concerning this clonotype itself: The CDR3 ends on some other residue instead of the conserved phenylalanine or tryptophan, so this is likely a read error. The DNA is omitted, as the CDR3 cannot be located on it reliably, and the CDR3 follows TCRdb's listing. V gene TRBV3-1 combines with J gene TRBJ2-7; the table's D gene call, TRBD2, was not cross checked with the DNA. Both ends counted, the CDR3 spans 9 residues. CDR1 is LGHDT, CDR2 YNNKEL, per germline (reference sequence). CDR3 amino acids: CASSRLGGH.

The chain uses TRBV5-1 and TRBJ1-1; possible D gene TRBD1, 5 bases. The V gene's germline CDR1 is SGHRS and CDR2 YFSETQ. The CDR3 sequence is 14 residues long. The V and J ends lost 4 bases and 5 bases respectively, with 15 bases between them. CDR3 region: CASSPTVGLTEAFF. CDR3 nucleotides: TGCGCCAGCAGCCCCACCGTGGGGCTTACTGAAGCTTTCTTT. The full variable domain, with the rest looked up from reference TRBV5-1 and TRBJ1-1, is KAGVTQTPRYLIKTRGQQVTLSCSPISGHRSVSWYQQTPGQGLQFLFEYFSETQRNKGNFPGRFSGRQFSNSRSEMNVSTLELGDSALYLCASSPTVGLTEAFFGQGTRLTVV.